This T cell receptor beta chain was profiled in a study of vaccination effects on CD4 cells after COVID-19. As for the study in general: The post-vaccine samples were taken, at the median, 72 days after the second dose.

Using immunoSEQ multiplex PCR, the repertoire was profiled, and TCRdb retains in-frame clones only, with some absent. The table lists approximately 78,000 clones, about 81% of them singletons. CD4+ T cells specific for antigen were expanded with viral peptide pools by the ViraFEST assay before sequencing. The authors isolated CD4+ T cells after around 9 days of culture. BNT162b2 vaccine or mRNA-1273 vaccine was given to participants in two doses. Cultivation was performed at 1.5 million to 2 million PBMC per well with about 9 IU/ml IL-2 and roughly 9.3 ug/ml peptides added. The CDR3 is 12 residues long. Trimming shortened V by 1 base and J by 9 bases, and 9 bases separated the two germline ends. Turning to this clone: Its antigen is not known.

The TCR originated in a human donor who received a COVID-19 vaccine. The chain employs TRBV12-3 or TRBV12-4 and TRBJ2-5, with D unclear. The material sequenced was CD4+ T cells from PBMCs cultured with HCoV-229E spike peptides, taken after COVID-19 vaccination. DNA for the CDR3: TGTGCCAGCAGTTTAGTTACTGGTTCCCAGTACTTC. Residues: CASSLVTGSQYF.